This T cell receptor beta chain was recovered during a study of T cell responses to AZD1222 COVID-19 vaccine. Findings and caveats of the study: Compared with day 0, the breadth and depth of the Spike-specific TCR repertoire rose significantly after two doses of AZD1222. Clonal diversity may have been underestimated in mostly white British donors. Spike-spanning, vaccine-associated CD4 TCRs were dominant at 160-218 and 743-854.

This table comes from immunoSEQ multiplex PCR, and its TCRdb copy is limited to in-frame clones, with some not included. The sample lists 180,000 or so clones, around 90% seen once, with roughly 1.9% in the top ten. The germline CDR1 and CDR2 sequences are SGDLS and YYNGEE. Trimming shortened V by 2 bases and J by 4 bases, and 12 bases separated the two germline ends. This CDR3 contains 14 residues. Pooled in the analysis were second doses at about 4 or about 12 weeks. Concerning this clone: Its antigen is undetermined.

V is TRBV9 and J is TRBJ1-1, with D possibly being TRBD1 (5 bases). This TCR was recovered from an adult who received the AZD1222 COVID-19 vaccine. Sequencing was performed on peripheral blood, taken 28 days after the second AZD1222 dose. The CDR3 bases are TGTGCCAGCAGCGTTGCAGGGTGGAGCACTGAAGCTTTCTTT. Translated: CASSVAGWSTEAFF.